The 30 T cell receptor beta chains below come from one sample, sequenced in a study of cytomegalovirus exposure and HLA in healthy donors (dated by TCRdb to 2016 to 2017). Libraries were constructed by the immunoSEQ multiplex PCR assay. For the multiplex PCR, a mixture combining 60 forward primers for TCR Vbeta segments and 13 reverse primers for TCR Jbeta segments was used. What TCRdb holds here is the immuneACCESS table cut down to in-frame rearrangements. Part of the clones is not present; checked against another copy, under half of the missing clones reflect an unresolved V gene, and the others are unexplained. The sample data list under 200,000 clones, and more than 65% of these were observed just once. Together, the top ten hold around 3% of the sample. The material sequenced was PBMCs. These receptors all come from a woman aged 40-49 years in good health and CMV-seropositive.

The chain couples TRBV5-6 to TRBJ2-7; 14 bases fit TRBD2. CDR3 length equals 17 residues. The V gene's germline CDR1 is SGHDT and CDR2 YYEEEE. V lost 3 bases to trimming and J lost 1 base; unmatched junction nucleotides: 6. The CDR3 bases are TGTGCCAGCAGCTATTCCGGGACTAGCGGGGGATCCTACGAGCAGTACTTC. Encoded protein: CASSYSGTSGGSYEQYF.

This clone has just a few counts. The CDR3 bases are TGCAGCGTTGGGAGGACAGGTGATGGCTACACCTTC. It is translated as CSVGRTGDGYTF. The chain uses TRBV29-1 and TRBJ1-2; 7 positions match TRBD1. Per germline, CDR1 SQVTM and CDR2 ANQGSEA. With V trimmed by 4 bases and J by 6 bases, 5 bases remained unmatched. This CDR3 is 12 amino acids long.

The chain links TRBV9 to TRBJ2-7, with 7 bases lining up with TRBD1. This CDR3 has 14 residues. With V trimmed by 3 bases and J by 1 base, 4 bases remained unmatched. Germline assignment: CDR1 SGDLS and CDR2 YYNGEE. The chain's CDR3 is CASSGLQGSYEQYF. CDR3 nucleotide sequence: TGTGCCAGCAGCGGACTACAGGGGTCCTACGAGCAGTACTTC.

The chain employs TRBV7-9 and TRBJ1-5; perhaps TRBD1 as D (6 bases). Between the trimmed V and J ends, which lost 1 base and 5 bases, there was a span of 9 bases. CDR1 is SEHNR, CDR2 FQNEAQ, per germline (reference sequence). CDR3 length: 14 residues. The CDR3 is CASSLEGGYQPQHF. CDR3 nucleotides: TGTGCCAGCAGCTTAGAAGGGGGTTATCAGCCCCAGCATTTT.

V is TRBV10-3 and J is TRBJ2-6, with D tentatively TRBD1 (7 bases). The CDR3 covers 17 residues. Trimming removed 4 bases from V and 2 bases from J, with 15 bases in between. From germline, CDR1 is ENHRY and CDR2 SYGVKD. The CDR3 region is CAISAGDRAPGANVLTF. DNA for the CDR3: TGTGCCATCAGTGCGGGGGACAGAGCCCCTGGGGCCAACGTCCTGACTTTC.

This clone was detected once. V is TRBV28 and J is TRBJ1-6, with 7 bases lining up with TRBD1. Germline CDR1 is MDHEN and CDR2 is SYDVKM. The CDR3 contains 18 residues. With 5 bases clipped from V and 2 bases from J, the junction kept 12 bases outside the gene matches. CDR3 nucleotides: TGTGCCAGCAGTCCCTCCCGGGGACAGAGCCCCTATAATTCACCCCTCCACTTT. Residues: CASSPSRGQSPYNSPLHF.

This chain connects TRBV28 to TRBJ1-6, with TRBD1 identical over 8 bases. CDR3 length equals 17 residues. The J segment lost 5 bases and the V segment lost 3 bases, leaving 9 bases of the junction unmatched. Per germline, CDR1 MDHEN and CDR2 SYDVKM. CDR3 coding DNA: TGTGCCAGCAGTTTGGAGACAGGGGCGGTGGATAATTCACCCCTCCACTTT. It specifies CASSLETGAVDNSPLHF.

The chain carries TRBV7-9 and TRBJ1-5; TRBD1 matches 8 bases. With 1 base clipped from V and 4 bases from J, the junction kept 0 bases outside the gene matches. The CDR3 extends over 14 amino acids. Germline assignment: CDR1 SEHNR and CDR2 FQNEAQ (reference sequence). The CDR3 bases are TGTGCCAGCAGCTTAGGGACAGGGAATCAGCCCCAGCATTTT. Translating it yields CASSLGTGNQPQHF.

This chain joins TRBV6-5 and TRBJ2-1; 9 positions agree with TRBD2. Germline V gives CDR1 MNHEY, CDR2 SVGAGI. Trimming took 2 bases from V and 6 from J; bases not matched to a gene: 8. CDR3 size: 16 residues. CDR3 protein: CASSYGWLAGSNEQFF. The DNA of the CDR3 is TGTGCCAGCAGTTACGGTTGGCTAGCGGGAAGCAATGAGCAGTTCTTC.

About this clone: One end of the junction does not line up with germline, which may come from a read error. J is TRBJ2-1 and V is TRBV7-7; D unresolved. The V gene's germline CDR1 is SSHAT and CDR2 FNYEAQ (reference sequence). The CDR3 contains 15 residues. The CDR3, as DNA: TGTGCTAGCAGCTTAGGTGACTCCCATGGCGATGAGCAGTTCTTC. It translates to CASSLGDSHGDEQFF.

This rearrangement joins TRBV5-1 to TRBJ2-2; 14 bases map to TRBD2. Germline V CDR1 and CDR2: SGHRS, YFSETQ. This CDR3 contains 16 residues. With 3 bases clipped from V and 6 bases from J, the junction kept 4 bases outside the gene matches. Here the CDR3 DNA reads TGCGCCAGCAGCTCGGGACTAGCGGGAGTAGCCGGGGAGCTGTTTTTT. Translated, it gives CASSSGLAGVAGELFF.

This clone was seen a single time. V gene TRBV28 combines with J gene TRBJ2-3; 11 bases are a match to TRBD2. The length of the CDR3 is 15 residues. V was pared by 7 bases and J by 2 bases, with 5 bases of the junction left unmatched. The germline V gene has CDR1 MDHEN and CDR2 SYDVKM. The CDR3 is CASNLAGGNTDTQYF. The CDR3 DNA follows: TGTGCCAGCAACCTAGCGGGAGGAAACACAGATACGCAGTATTTT.

CDR3 sequence (DNA): TGTGCCAGCAGCTTGAGACTAGCGGGGCGCACAGATACGCAGTATTTT. It is translated as CASSLRLAGRTDTQYF. This chain links TRBV5-4 with TRBJ2-3, with 11 positions matching TRBD2. The CDR3 totals 16 residues. V lost 1 base to trimming and J lost 1 base; unmatched junction nucleotides: 2. The germline V gene encodes CDR1 SGHNT and CDR2 YYREEE (reference sequence).

The rearrangement uses TRBV4-3 and TRBJ2-2; no clear D. The CDR3 length is 12 residues. The V gene's germline CDR1 is LGHNA and CDR2 YSLEER. Trimming removed 5 bases from V and 7 bases from J, with 8 bases in between. CDR3 sequence reads: CASSAAGGELFF. CDR3 DNA: TGCGCCAGCAGCGCGGCCGGCGGGGAGCTGTTTTTT.

This clone showed up just a few times. The chain uses TRBV2 and TRBJ1-5; D possibly corresponds to TRBD1 (6 bases). The CDR3 sequence is 13 residues long. The ends were cut back, 5 bases at V and 8 bases at J, with 13 bases in the middle. CDR1 and CDR2 from the germline V gene are SNHLY and FYNNEI. DNA for the CDR3: TGTGCCAGCAGTTCACAGGGTCTCGAGCCCCAGCATTTT. Residues: CASSSQGLEPQHF.

This clone was found a few times. This chain connects TRBV6-5 to TRBJ2-3; TRBD1 matches 8 bases. Germline V gene sequence: CDR1 MNHEY, CDR2 SVGAGI. J lost 1 base, V lost 5 bases, and 5 bases had no gene match. The CDR3 contains 15 residues. The DNA for the CDR3 is TGTGCCAGCAGTCCAACAGGGGGAGGCACAGATACGCAGTATTTT. Its translation: CASSPTGGGTDTQYF.

This sequence joins TRBV18 and TRBJ2-7, with TRBD1 matching 8 bases. This CDR3 has 14 amino acids. The trim removed 3 bases at V and 7 bases at J, leaving 8 bases unmatched. CDR1 is KGHSH, CDR2 LQKENI, per germline. The CDR3 coding sequence is TGTGCCAGCTCACCGCAACCCGGACAGGGAGAGCAGTACTTC. Protein: CASSPQPGQGEQYF.

The V gene is TRBV6-1, the J gene TRBJ1-5; D unclear. V shed 4 bases and J shed 0 bases, with 7 bases lying between them. The CDR3 has 14 amino acids. Germline CDR1 reads MNHNS; CDR2 reads SASEGT. The CDR3 DNA reads TGTGCCAGCAGTGCGGAGTATAGCAATCAGCCCCAGCATTTT. It codes for CASSAEYSNQPQHF.

The J gene is TRBJ2-6, the V gene TRBV29-1; 7 bases line up with TRBD1. V gave up 6 bases and J gave up 1 base; unmatched junction bases: 3. The germline CDR1 and CDR2 sequences are SQVTM and ANQGSEA. The CDR3 runs to 14 residues. The CDR3 protein is CSVVTGSGANVLTF. The CDR3 DNA reads TGCAGCGTCGTGACAGGGTCTGGGGCCAACGTCCTGACTTTC.

This chain joins TRBV7-2 and TRBJ2-5; D is unresolved. Judging by the DNA end, TRBJ2-7 fits better; the J call may be wrong. This CDR3 comprises 12 residues. CDR1 is SGHTA and CDR2 is FQGNSA in the germline V gene. CDR3 sequence: CASSFSHYEQYF. In nucleotides, the CDR3 is TGTGCCAGCAGCTTCTCCCACTACGAGCAGTACTTC.

CDR3 amino acids: CASSLALSVQSTDTQYF. As DNA, the CDR3 is TGTGCCAGCAGCTTAGCGCTAAGCGTCCAAAGCACAGATACGCAGTATTTT. The V and J genes are TRBV7-2 and TRBJ2-3; D uncertain. V dropped 0 bases and J dropped 0 bases, with 13 bases sitting between them. The CDR3 runs to 17 residues. Germline V gene sequence: CDR1 SGHTA, CDR2 FQGNSA.

The genes are TRBV12-5 and TRBJ2-3, with TRBD1 identical over 7 bases. The CDR3 consists of 15 residues. CDR1 is LGHNT, CDR2 FRNRAP, per germline. The V and J ends lost 7 bases and 2 bases, in that order; junction bases with no gene match: 9. CDR3 DNA: TGTGCTAGTGCCTCAGGGGGATTGAACACAGATACGCAGTATTTT. It is translated as CASASGGLNTDTQYF.

This clone was recorded a few times. This chain connects TRBV10-2 to TRBJ1-1, with D perhaps matching TRBD1 (5 bases). Germline V gene lookup returns CDR1 WSHSY and CDR2 SAAADI. The CDR3 totals 13 residues. V lost 7 bases and J 1 base, leaving 10 bases between the germline ends. This CDR3 is CASTLTGNTEAFF. CDR3 bases: TGCGCCAGCACACTCACAGGGAACACTGAAGCTTTCTTT.

The chain uses TRBV28 and TRBJ2-5, with 9 bases identical to TRBD2. The CDR3 extends over 16 amino acids. J was trimmed by 3 bases and V by 5 bases; bases with no gene match: 10. CDR1 and CDR2 (germline): MDHEN, SYDVKM. CDR3 in amino acids: CASSPQWASGKETQYF. CDR3 DNA sequence: TGTGCCAGCAGTCCACAGTGGGCTAGCGGGAAAGAGACCCAGTACTTC.

Only a few counts were recorded for this clone. The chain recombines TRBV10-3 with TRBJ2-5; weak D call: TRBD1 (7 bases). Matching the DNA end better, TRBJ2-7 makes the J call doubtful. The CDR3 runs to 14 residues. Germline CDR1 is ENHRY and CDR2 is SYGVKD. The CDR3 sequence: CAISGPGGKYEQYF. CDR3 sequence (DNA): TGTGCCATCAGTGGGCCAGGGGGGAAATACGAGCAGTACTTC.

The chain has TRBV7-9 and TRBJ2-7; 11 positions match TRBD2. The J segment lost 3 bases and the V segment lost 5 bases, leaving 15 bases of the junction unmatched. The CDR3 is made up of 18 amino acids. CDR1 and CDR2 (germline): SEHNR, FQNEAQ (reference sequence). CDR3 amino acids: CASSRPQGAGTSGYEQYF. The DNA of the CDR3 is TGTGCCAGCAGCAGACCACAGGGAGCCGGGACTAGCGGCTACGAGCAGTACTTC.

This clone was found a few times. The J gene is TRBJ1-2, the V gene TRBV19, with 8 bases identical to TRBD1. This CDR3 region has 13 residues. V lost 6 bases and J lost 6; bases outside the gene matches: 6. Germline CDR1 and CDR2: LNHDA and SQIVND (reference sequence). CDR3: CASRRDRLNGYTF. As DNA, the CDR3 is TGTGCCAGTAGACGGGACAGGCTCAATGGCTACACCTTC.

This sequence joins TRBV9 and TRBJ1-2, with D perhaps TRBD1 (5 bases). The CDR3 is 15 amino acids. CDR1 is SGDLS, CDR2 YYNGEE, per germline. The V gene lost 4 bases and the J gene lost 2 bases, with 15 bases spanning the gap. CDR3 DNA sequence: TGTGCCAGCAGCCCCTACGGGGGTGGAAACTATGGCTACACCTTC. Its translation is CASSPYGGGNYGYTF.

This chain joins TRBV9 and TRBJ2-5; 7 nucleotides line up with TRBD2. V lost 4 bases and J lost 11; bases outside the gene matches: 17. The CDR3 loop spans 15 amino acids. CDR1 is SGDLS, CDR2 YYNGEE, per germline. The CDR3: CASSPRGRAGDEQYF. CDR3 coding DNA: TGTGCCAGCAGCCCAAGAGGGAGGGCCGGAGATGAGCAGTACTTC.

This chain uses TRBV18 with TRBJ1-3, with a weak D call TRBD1 (5 bases). With 2 bases removed from V and 7 bases from J, the gap between germline ends came to 15 bases. CDR1 KGHSH and CDR2 LQKENI come from the germline V gene. This CDR3 contains 15 residues. CDR3 protein: CASSPTRGELNTIYF. The DNA of the CDR3 is TGTGCCAGCTCACCAACAAGGGGTGAACTGAACACCATATATTTT.